The 15 T cell receptor beta chains in this list originate from one sample, sequenced in a study of T cell responses to AZD1222 COVID-19 vaccine. Repertoires were generated with immunoSEQ multiplex PCR, while TCRdb's copy carries only in-frame clones and drops some. Here the sample spans 90,000 to 100,000 clones, roughly 88% being singletons. Sequencing used peripheral blood, obtained on day 0 of AZD1222 vaccination. The receptors here all came from an adult in good health.

The V and J genes are TRBV2 and TRBJ2-5, with TRBD2 matching 11 bases. The CDR3 is 14 residues long. CDR1 and CDR2 from the germline V gene are SNHLY and FYNNEI. V gave up 6 bases and J gave up 4 bases; unmatched junction bases: 4. The CDR3, as DNA: TGTGCCAGCAGCACTAGCGGGAGAAGAGAGACCCAGTACTTC. It is translated as CASSTSGRRETQYF. Filled out from reference TRBV2 and TRBJ2-5, the complete variable domain reads EPEVTQTPSHQVTQMGQEVILRCVPISNHLYFYWYRQILGQKVEFLVSFYNNEISEKSEIFDDQFSVERPDGSNFTLKIRSTKLEDSAMYFCASSTSGRRETQYFGPGTRLLVL.

The genes are TRBV10-1 and TRBJ1-1; tentatively, D is TRBD1 (6 bases). The V gene lost 4 bases and the J gene lost 2 bases, with 26 bases spanning the gap. The CDR3 sequence is 19 residues long. Germline assignment: CDR1 WNHNN and CDR2 SYGVQD (reference sequence). In nucleotides, the CDR3 is TGCGCCAGCAGTGGCAACGGATTCGGGGCAGGGGCCGGAAACACTGAAGCTTTCTTT. It translates to CASSGNGFGAGAGNTEAFF.

This chain uses TRBV4-1 with TRBJ1-1; D not resolved. The germline V gene encodes CDR1 MGHRA and CDR2 YSYEKL. This CDR3 has 15 residues. V gave up 1 base and J gave up 2 bases, with 11 bases separating them. CDR3: CASSQGHSSNTEAFF. The DNA for the CDR3 is TGCGCCAGCAGCCAAGGTCACAGCAGCAACACTGAAGCTTTCTTT.

Written as DNA, the CDR3 is TGTGCCAGCAGCCCAAGCGGCCTATACAATGAGCAGTTCTTC. This translates into CASSPSGLYNEQFF. This sequence joins TRBV7-3 and TRBJ2-1; possibly TRBD2 for D (5 bases). Trimming stripped 5 bases from V and 4 bases from J, with 12 bases between. The CDR3 extends over 14 amino acids. CDR1 and CDR2 from the germline V gene are SGHTA and FQGTGA.

The rearrangement links TRBV5-4 to TRBJ1-1, with no clear D. V was trimmed by 0 bases and J by 5 bases, leaving 8 bases between them. CDR3 length: 13 residues. Germline CDR1 SGHNT, CDR2 YYREEE (reference sequence). The DNA for the CDR3 is TGTGCCAGCAGCTTGGAGCAGGTTACTGAAGCTTTCTTT. It yields the protein CASSLEQVTEAFF.

The chain couples TRBV27 to TRBJ1-3, with D unresolved. Trimming removed 6 bases at V and 1 base at J, with 10 bases between. There are 14 residues in the CDR3. Germline-derived CDR1 and CDR2 are MNHEY and SMNVEV (reference sequence). In DNA form, the CDR3 reads TGTGCCAGCAGGGCCTGGGAATCTGGAAACACCATATATTTT. The encoded protein is CASRAWESGNTIYF.

This clone occurred once. The chain combines TRBV27 with TRBJ2-7, with D unclear. The CDR3 has 12 residues. V lost 4 bases and J lost 2, with 6 bases in between. Per germline, CDR1 MNHEY and CDR2 SMNVEV (reference sequence). The CDR3 is CASSSNTYEQYF. CDR3 DNA sequence: TGTGCCAGCAGTTCCAATACCTACGAGCAGTACTTC.

The V and J genes are TRBV21-1 and TRBJ2-1; the table assigns TRBD2, which was not confirmed against the DNA. TRBV21-1 represents a pseudogene. This CDR3 has 18 amino acids. Written as DNA, the CDR3 is TGTGCCAGCAGCAACCCGACTAGCGGAAAAACTAGCGACAATGAGCAGTTCTTC. Translated: CASSNPTSGKTSDNEQFF.

This chain links TRBV5-1 with TRBJ1-2, with a possible D match to TRBD1 (6 bases). In germline, CDR1 is SGHRS, CDR2 YFSETQ. There are 16 residues in the CDR3. Trimming took 3 bases from V and 5 from J, leaving 20 bases between them. CDR3 in DNA: TGCGCCAGCAGCTCCCACCTATCTACAGGGACTTATGGCTACACCTTC. As protein: CASSSHLSTGTYGYTF. The complete variable domain, with remaining parts taken from reference TRBV5-1 and TRBJ1-2, reads KAGVTQTPRYLIKTRGQQVTLSCSPISGHRSVSWYQQTPGQGLQFLFEYFSETQRNKGNFPGRFSGRQFSNSRSEMNVSTLELGDSALYLCASSSHLSTGTYGYTFGSGTRLTVV.

This chain connects TRBV6-2 or TRBV6-3 to TRBJ1-1; D ambiguous. The CDR3 runs to 13 residues. Trimming took off 2 bases at V and 10 bases at J, with 14 bases between the two ends. The germline V gene encodes CDR1 MNHEY and CDR2 SVGEGT. In DNA form, the CDR3 reads TGTGCCAGCAGTTACAGTCTCACATTAGGAGCTTTCTTT. Its translation: CASSYSLTLGAFF.

The J gene is TRBJ2-5, the V gene TRBV29-1; 12 bases match TRBD1. V trimming: 7 bases; J trimming: 4 bases; junction bases outside the gene matches: 13. The germline V gene has CDR1 SQVTM and CDR2 ANQGSEA. The CDR3 runs to 16 residues. The CDR3 protein is CSAGTGGAREGETQYF. DNA of the CDR3: TGCAGCGCCGGGACAGGGGGCGCGAGGGAAGGAGAGACCCAGTACTTC. Based on the CDR3 plus reference TRBV29-1 and TRBJ2-5, the full variable domain is SAVISQKPSRDICQRGTSLTIQCQVDSQVTMMFWYRQQPGQSLTLIATANQGSEATYESGFVIDKFPISRPNLTFSTLTVSNMSPEDSSIYLCSAGTGGAREGETQYFGPGTRLLVL.

This clone was found once. CDR3 loop: CASSGSGGQPPLHF. CDR3 DNA: TGCGCCAGCAGCGGTTCAGGGGGCCAGCCACCCCTCCACTTT. This sequence joins TRBV5-1 and TRBJ1-6; 8 bases align to TRBD1. Germline CDR1 SGHRS, CDR2 YFSETQ. The CDR3 is 14 residues long. Trimming cost V 4 bases and J 11 bases; bases outside gene matches: 8.

The genes are TRBV5-1 and TRBJ2-7, with 9 bases aligning to TRBD1. Unmatched junction bases numbered 4, after V lost 5 bases and J lost 1 base. Per the germline V gene, CDR1 is SGHRS and CDR2 is YFSETQ. The CDR3 loop spans 14 amino acids. The CDR3 spells CASRSGTGSYEQYF. Here the CDR3 DNA reads TGCGCCAGCAGGAGTGGGACAGGGTCCTACGAGCAGTACTTC.

This clone occurred a few times. CDR3 nucleotide sequence: TGTGCCATCAGTGAACAACAGCAGAACACTGAAGCTTTCTTT. As protein: CAISEQQQNTEAFF. This chain links TRBV10-3 with TRBJ1-1, with D unresolved. V lost 3 bases to trimming and J lost 1 base, with 9 bases between them. CDR1 is ENHRY, CDR2 SYGVKD, per germline. The CDR3 runs 14 residues.

The chain is built from TRBV12-3 or TRBV12-4 and TRBJ2-5, with D possibly being TRBD1 (5 bases). The CDR3 is made up of 11 amino acids. V lost 10 bases, J lost 5 bases, and 11 bases lay in between. The CDR3 here is CATGPRETQYF. DNA of the CDR3: TGTGCCACAGGGCCCAGGGAGACCCAGTACTTC.